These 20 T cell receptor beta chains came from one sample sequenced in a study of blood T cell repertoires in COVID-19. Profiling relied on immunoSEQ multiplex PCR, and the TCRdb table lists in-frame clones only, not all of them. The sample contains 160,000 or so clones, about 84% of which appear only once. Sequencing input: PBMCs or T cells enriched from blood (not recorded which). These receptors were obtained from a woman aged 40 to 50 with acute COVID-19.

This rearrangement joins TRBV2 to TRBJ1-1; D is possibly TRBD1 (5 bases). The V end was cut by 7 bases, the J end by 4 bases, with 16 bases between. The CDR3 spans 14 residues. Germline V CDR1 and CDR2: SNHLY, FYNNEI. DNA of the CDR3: TGTGCCAGCACTACCTTGGGGGGGAGCACTGAAGCTTTCTTT. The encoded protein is CASTTLGGSTEAFF.

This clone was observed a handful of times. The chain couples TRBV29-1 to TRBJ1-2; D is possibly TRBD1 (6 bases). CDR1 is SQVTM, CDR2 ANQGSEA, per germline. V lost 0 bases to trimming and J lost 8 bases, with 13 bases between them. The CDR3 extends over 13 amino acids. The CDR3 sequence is CSVEENSGAGYTF. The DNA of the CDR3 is TGCAGCGTTGAAGAGAATTCAGGGGCCGGCTACACCTTC.

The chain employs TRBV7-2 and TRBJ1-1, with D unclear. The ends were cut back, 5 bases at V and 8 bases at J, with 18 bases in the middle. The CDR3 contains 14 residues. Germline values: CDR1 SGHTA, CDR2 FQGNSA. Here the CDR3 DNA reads TGTGCCAGCAGCAGCTCGGTTTTGCCGATAGAAGCTTTCTTT. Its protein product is CASSSSVLPIEAFF.

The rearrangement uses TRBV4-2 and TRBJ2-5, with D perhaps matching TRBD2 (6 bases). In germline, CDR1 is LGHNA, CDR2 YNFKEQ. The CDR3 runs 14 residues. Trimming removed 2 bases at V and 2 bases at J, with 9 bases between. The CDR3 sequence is CASSQTGEQETQYF. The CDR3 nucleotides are TGTGCCAGCAGCCAAACGGGAGAGCAAGAGACCCAGTACTTC.

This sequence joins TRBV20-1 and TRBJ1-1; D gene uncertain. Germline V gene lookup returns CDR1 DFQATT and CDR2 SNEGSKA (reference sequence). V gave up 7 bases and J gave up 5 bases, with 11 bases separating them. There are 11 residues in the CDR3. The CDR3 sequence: CSVTILTEAFF. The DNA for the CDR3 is TGCAGTGTCACAATTCTGACTGAAGCTTTCTTT.

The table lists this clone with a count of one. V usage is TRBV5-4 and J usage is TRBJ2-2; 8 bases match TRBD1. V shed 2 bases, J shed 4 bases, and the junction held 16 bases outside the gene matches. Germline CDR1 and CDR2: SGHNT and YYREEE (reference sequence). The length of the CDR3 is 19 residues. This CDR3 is CASSFALQGAGISTGELFF. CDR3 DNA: TGTGCCAGCAGCTTCGCCCTTCAGGGGGCGGGAATTAGCACCGGGGAGCTGTTTTTT. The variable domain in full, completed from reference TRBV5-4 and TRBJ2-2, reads ETGVTQSPTHLIKTRGQQVTLRCSSQSGHNTVSWYQQALGQGPQFIFQYYREEENGRGNFPPRFSGLQFPNYSSELNVNALELDDSALYLCASSFALQGAGISTGELFFGEGSRLTVL.

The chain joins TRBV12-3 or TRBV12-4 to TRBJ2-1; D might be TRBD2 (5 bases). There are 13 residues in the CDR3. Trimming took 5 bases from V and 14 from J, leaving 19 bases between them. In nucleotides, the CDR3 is TGTGCCAGCAGTCCCTCCGAGACGGGGTTTAAGTTCTTC. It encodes CASSPSETGFKFF.

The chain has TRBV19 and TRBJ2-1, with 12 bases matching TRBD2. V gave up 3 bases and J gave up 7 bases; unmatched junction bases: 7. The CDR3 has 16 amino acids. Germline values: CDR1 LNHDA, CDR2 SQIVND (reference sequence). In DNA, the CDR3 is TGTGCCAGTAGTATTCCGGCTAGCGGGAGGGGAAATGAGCAGTTCTTC. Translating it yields CASSIPASGRGNEQFF. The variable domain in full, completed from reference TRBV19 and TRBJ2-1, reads DGGITQSPKYLFRKEGQNVTLSCEQNLNHDAMYWYRQDPGQGLRLIYYSQIVNDFQKGDIAEGYSVSREKKESFPLTVTSAQKNPTAFYLCASSIPASGRGNEQFFGPGTRLTVL.

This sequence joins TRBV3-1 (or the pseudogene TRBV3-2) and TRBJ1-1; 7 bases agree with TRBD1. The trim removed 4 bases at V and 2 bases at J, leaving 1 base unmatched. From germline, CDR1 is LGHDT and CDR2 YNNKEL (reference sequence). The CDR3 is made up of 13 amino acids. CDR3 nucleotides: TGTGCCAGCAGCCGACAGGGTAACACTGAAGCTTTCTTT. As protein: CASSRQGNTEAFF.

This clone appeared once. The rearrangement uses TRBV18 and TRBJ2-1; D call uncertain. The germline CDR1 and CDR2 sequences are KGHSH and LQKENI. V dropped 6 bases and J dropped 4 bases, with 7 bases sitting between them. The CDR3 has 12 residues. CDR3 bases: TGTGCCAGCTCCGAGGTTTACAATGAGCAGTTCTTC. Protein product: CASSEVYNEQFF.

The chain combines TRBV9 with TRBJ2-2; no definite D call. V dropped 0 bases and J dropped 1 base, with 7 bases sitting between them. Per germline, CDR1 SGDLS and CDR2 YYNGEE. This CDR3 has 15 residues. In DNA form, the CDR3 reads TGTGCCAGCAGCGTAGCTCGGGTGAACACCGGGGAGCTGTTTTTT. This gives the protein CASSVARVNTGELFF.

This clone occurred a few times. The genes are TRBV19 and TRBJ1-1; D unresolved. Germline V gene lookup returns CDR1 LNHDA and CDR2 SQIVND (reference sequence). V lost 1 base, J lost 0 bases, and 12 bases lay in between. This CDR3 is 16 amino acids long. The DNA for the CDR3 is TGTGCCAGTAGTATAGGCGATGGACTGATGAACACTGAAGCTTTCTTT. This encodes CASSIGDGLMNTEAFF.

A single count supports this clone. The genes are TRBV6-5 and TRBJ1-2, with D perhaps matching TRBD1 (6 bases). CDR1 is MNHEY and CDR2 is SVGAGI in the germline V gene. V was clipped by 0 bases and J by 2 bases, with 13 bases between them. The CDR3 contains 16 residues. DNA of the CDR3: TGTGCCAGCAGTTACTCACAGGGTAGGGTCAACTATGGCTACACCTTC. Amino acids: CASSYSQGRVNYGYTF.

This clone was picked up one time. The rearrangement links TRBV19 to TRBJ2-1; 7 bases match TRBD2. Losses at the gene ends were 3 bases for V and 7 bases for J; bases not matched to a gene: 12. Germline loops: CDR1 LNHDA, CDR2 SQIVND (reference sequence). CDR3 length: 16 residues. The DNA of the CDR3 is TGTGCCAGTAGTATGGTCGGGGCCTACGGGGGGAATGAGCAGTTCTTC. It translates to CASSMVGAYGGNEQFF.

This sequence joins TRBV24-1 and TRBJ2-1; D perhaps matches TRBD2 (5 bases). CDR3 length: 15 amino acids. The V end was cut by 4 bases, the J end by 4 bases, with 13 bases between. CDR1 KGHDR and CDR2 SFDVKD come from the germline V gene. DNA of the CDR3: TGTGCCACCAGTGACGTCGACCCGGGGTACAATGAGCAGTTCTTC. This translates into CATSDVDPGYNEQFF.

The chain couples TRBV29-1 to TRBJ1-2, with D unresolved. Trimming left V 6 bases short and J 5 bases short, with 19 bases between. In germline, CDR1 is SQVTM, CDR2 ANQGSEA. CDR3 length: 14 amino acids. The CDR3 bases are TGCAGCGTCCGCGGAACCGGGATCCAATATGGCTACACCTTC. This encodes CSVRGTGIQYGYTF.

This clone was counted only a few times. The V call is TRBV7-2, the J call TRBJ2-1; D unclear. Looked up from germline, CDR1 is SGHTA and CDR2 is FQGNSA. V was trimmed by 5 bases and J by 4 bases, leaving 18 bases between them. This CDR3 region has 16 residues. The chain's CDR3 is CASSPRLANTYNEQFF. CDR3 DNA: TGTGCCAGCAGCCCCCGACTTGCGAATACGTACAATGAGCAGTTCTTC.

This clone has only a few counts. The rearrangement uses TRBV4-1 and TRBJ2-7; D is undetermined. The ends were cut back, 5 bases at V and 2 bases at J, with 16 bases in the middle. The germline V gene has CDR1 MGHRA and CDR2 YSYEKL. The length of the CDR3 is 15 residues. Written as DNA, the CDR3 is TGCGCCAGCAGCGTCGGTGGGCCGGTAGCCTACGAGCAGTACGTC. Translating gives CASSVGGPVAYEQYV.

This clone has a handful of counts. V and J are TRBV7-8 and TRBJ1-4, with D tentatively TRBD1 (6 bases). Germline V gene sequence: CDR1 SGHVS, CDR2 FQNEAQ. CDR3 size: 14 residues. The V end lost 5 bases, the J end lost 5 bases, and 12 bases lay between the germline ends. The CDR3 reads CASSTYTGNEKLFF. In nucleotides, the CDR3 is TGTGCCAGCAGCACGTATACAGGGAATGAAAAACTGTTTTTT.

The CDR3 here is CASRGTGVLDTEAFF. The CDR3 DNA sequence: TGTGCCAGTAGAGGGACAGGGGTTTTGGACACTGAAGCTTTCTTT. J is TRBJ1-1 and V is TRBV19; 10 positions match TRBD1. With 6 bases clipped from V and 3 bases from J, the junction kept 7 bases outside the gene matches. The V gene's germline CDR1 is LNHDA and CDR2 SQIVND (reference sequence). CDR3 length: 15 residues.